The T cell receptor beta chain under discussion was sequenced for a study of beta chain features in type 1 diabetes. Expressed TCRB transcripts were sequenced because the entire RNA isolate underwent reverse transcription. Assay: immunoSEQ multiplex PCR; the TCRdb copy retains only in-frame clones and omits some. The sample carries about 160,000 clones, roughly 59% recorded once. This CDR3 region has 14 residues. CDR1 and CDR2 (germline): SGHAT, FQNNGV. Trimming took 2 bases from V and 1 from J, leaving 7 bases between them. In the case of this clone: Its antigen remains unidentified. Other DNA sequences from this sample encode an identical CDR3 as well.

Study-level findings and limits: TCRB CDR3s from Type 1 diabetes patients were moderately but significantly shorter in all four CD4+ subsets.

The sample taken for sequencing was naive CD4+ T cells from blood. The chain links TRBV11-2 to TRBJ2-3; D is ambiguous. The receptor was derived from a young man with type 1 diabetes. The CDR3 bases are TGTGCCAGCAGCTTAAGGACGGGCACAGATACGCAGTATTTT. Its translation is CASSLRTGTDTQYF. Looking up the rest from reference TRBV11-2 and TRBJ2-3 gives the full variable domain: EAGVAQSPRYKIIEKRQSVAFWCNPISGHATLYWYQQILGQGPKLLIQFQNNGVVDDSQLPKDRFSAERLKGVDSTLKIQPAKLEDSAVYLCASSLRTGTDTQYFGPGTRLTVL.